The following is a TCR beta chain sequence with its context. Its target is unknown. Unexposed donor CD4+ T cells date from about 2011-2018, before the COVID-19 pandemic. CD4+ T cells were isolated from the cells after 10 days of culture. Unexposed-donor CD4+ T cells were probed with SARS-CoV-2 S/N and four cold-coronavirus spikes, cells permitting. These data belong to a study of CD4 T cells in relation to SARS-CoV-2 and coronaviruses. Overall study: No peptide or an HIV-1 Nef peptide pool served as negative control.

TCRdb keeps only in-frame clones here, not all; method: immunoSEQ multiplex PCR. The sample lists just under 30,000 clones, around 76% seen once, with 15% to 20% in the top ten. The CDR3 has 13 residues. V was pared by 7 bases and J by 4 bases, with 6 bases of the junction left unmatched. Source material: CD4+ T cells from PBMCs, cultured in vitro. The chain couples TRBV12-3 or TRBV12-4 to TRBJ1-1, with TRBD1 identical over 7 bases. The source of this sequence is a human donor in good health. The CDR3 spells CASTRTGRTEAFF. CDR3 bases: TGTGCCAGCACCAGGACAGGCCGCACTGAAGCTTTCTTT.